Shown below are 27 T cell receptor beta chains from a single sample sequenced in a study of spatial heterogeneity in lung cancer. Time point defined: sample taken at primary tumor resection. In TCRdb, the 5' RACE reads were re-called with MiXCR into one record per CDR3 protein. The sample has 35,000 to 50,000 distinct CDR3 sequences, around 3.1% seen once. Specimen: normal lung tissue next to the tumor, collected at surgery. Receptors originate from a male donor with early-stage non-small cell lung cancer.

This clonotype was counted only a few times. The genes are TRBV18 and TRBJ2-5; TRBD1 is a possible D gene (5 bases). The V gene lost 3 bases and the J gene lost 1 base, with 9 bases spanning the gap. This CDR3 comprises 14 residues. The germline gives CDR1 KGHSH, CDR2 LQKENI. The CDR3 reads CASSPGGAQETQYF. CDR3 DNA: TGTGCCAGCTCACCGGGTGGGGCCCAAGAGACCCAGTACTTC. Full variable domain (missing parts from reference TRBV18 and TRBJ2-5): NAGVMQNPRHLVRRRGQEARLRCSPMKGHSHVYWYRQLPEEGLKFMVYLQKENIIDESGMPKERFSAEFPKEGPSILRIQQVVRGDSAAYFCASSPGGAQETQYFGPGTRLLVL.

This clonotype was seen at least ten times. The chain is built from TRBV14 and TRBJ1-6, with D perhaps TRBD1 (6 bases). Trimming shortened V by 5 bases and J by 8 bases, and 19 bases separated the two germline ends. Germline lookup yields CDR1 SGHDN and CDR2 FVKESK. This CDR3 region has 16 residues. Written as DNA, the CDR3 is TGTGCCAGCAGCTCCAGACTCAAGGGGGACTATTCACCCCTCCACTTT. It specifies CASSSRLKGDYSPLHF. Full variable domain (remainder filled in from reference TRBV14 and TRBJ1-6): EAGVTQFPSHSVIEKGQTVTLRCDPISGHDNLYWYRRVMGKEIKFLLHFVKESKQDESGMPNNRFLAERTGGTYSTLKVQPAELEDSGVYFCASSSRLKGDYSPLHFGNGTRLTVT.

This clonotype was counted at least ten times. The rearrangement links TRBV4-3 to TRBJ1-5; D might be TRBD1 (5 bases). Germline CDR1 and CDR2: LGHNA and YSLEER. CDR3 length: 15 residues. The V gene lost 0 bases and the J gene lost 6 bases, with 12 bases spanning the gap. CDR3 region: CASSQDIGDGQPQHF. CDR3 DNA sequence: TGCGCCAGCAGCCAAGATATAGGGGACGGTCAGCCCCAGCATTTT.

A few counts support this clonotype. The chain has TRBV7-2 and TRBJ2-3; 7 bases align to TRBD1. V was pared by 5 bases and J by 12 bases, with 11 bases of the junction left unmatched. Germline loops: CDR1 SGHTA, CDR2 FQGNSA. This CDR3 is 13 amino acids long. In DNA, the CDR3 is TGTGCCAGCAGCCTAAACCGGGACAGCGCCCAGTATTTT. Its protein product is CASSLNRDSAQYF.

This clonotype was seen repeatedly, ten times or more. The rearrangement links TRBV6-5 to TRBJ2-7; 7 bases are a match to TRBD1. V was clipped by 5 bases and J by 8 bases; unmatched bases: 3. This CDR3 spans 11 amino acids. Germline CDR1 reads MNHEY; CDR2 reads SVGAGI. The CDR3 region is CASSDRVKQYF. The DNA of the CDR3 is TGTGCCAGCAGTGACAGGGTCAAGCAGTACTTC.

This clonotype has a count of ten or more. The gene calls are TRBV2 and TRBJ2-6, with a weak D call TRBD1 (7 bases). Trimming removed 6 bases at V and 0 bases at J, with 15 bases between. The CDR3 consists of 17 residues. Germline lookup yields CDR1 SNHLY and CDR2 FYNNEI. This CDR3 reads CASSAGQTNSGANVLTF. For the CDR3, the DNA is TGTGCCAGCAGCGCGGGACAGACCAACTCTGGGGCCAACGTCCTGACTTTC.

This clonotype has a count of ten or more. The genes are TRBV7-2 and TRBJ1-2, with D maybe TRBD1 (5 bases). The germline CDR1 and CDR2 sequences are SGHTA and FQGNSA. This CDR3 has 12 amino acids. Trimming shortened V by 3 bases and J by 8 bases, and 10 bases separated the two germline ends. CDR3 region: CASSFDRRGYTF. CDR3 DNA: TGTGCCAGCAGCTTCGACAGACGAGGCTACACCTTC.

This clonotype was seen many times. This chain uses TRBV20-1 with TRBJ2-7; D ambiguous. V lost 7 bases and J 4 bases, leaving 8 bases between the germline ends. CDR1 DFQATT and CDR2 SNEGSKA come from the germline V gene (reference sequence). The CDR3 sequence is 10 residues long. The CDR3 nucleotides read TGCAGTGTTCTAAAGTACGAGCAGTACTTC. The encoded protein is CSVLKYEQYF.

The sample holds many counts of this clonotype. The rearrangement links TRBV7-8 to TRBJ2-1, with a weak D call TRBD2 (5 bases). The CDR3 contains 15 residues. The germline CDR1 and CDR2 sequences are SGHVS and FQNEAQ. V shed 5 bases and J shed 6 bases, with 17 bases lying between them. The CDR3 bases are TGTGCCAGCAGCATCGCCGCTGGGAGCTCCAATGAGCAGTTCTTC. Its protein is CASSIAAGSSNEQFF.

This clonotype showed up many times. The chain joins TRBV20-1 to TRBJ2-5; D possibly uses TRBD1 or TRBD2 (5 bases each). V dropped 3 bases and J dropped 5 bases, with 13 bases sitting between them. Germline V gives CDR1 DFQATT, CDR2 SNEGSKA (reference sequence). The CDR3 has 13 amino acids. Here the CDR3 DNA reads TGCAGTGCTAGCCCCGAGGGGTTGGAGACCCAGTACTTC. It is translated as CSASPEGLETQYF.

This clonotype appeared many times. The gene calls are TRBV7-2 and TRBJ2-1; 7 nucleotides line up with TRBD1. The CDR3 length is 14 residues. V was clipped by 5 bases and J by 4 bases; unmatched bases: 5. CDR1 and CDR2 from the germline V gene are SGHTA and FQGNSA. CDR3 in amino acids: CASSPDRVYNEQFF. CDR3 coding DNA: TGTGCCAGCAGCCCCGACAGGGTTTACAATGAGCAGTTCTTC.

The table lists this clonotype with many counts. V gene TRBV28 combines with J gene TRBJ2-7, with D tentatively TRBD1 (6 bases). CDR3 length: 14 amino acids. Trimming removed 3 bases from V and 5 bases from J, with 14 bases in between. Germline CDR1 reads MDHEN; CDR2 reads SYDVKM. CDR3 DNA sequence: TGTGCCAGCAGTTTCCCCAACAGGGCCCACGAGCAGTACTTC. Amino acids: CASSFPNRAHEQYF.

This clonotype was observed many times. DNA for the CDR3: TGCGCCAGCAGCTTGGACCGCTCCTACGAGCAGTACTTC. Its protein product is CASSLDRSYEQYF. The rearrangement joins TRBV5-1 to TRBJ2-7; D gene uncertain. The CDR3 totals 13 residues. Trimming took 0 bases from V and 0 from J, leaving 4 bases between them. The V gene's germline CDR1 is SGHRS and CDR2 YFSETQ.

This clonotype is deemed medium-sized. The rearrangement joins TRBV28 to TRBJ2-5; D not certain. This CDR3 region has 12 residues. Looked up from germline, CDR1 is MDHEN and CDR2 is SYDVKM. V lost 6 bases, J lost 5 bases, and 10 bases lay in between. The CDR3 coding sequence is TGTGCCAGCAGCCCCGAGGTTGAGACCCAGTACTTC. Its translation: CASSPEVETQYF.

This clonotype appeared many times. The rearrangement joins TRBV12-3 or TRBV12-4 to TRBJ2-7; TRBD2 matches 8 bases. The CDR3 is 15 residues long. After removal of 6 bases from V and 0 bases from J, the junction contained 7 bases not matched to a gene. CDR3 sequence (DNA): TGTGCCAGCAGCCTTAGCGGGGATAGCTCCTACGAGCAGTACTTC. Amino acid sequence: CASSLSGDSSYEQYF.

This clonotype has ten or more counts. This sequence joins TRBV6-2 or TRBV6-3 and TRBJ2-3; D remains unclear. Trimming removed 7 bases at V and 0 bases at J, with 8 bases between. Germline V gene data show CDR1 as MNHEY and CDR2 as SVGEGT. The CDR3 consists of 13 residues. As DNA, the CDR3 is TGTGCCAGCAAAGGTACTAGCACAGATACGCAGTATTTT. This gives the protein CASKGTSTDTQYF.

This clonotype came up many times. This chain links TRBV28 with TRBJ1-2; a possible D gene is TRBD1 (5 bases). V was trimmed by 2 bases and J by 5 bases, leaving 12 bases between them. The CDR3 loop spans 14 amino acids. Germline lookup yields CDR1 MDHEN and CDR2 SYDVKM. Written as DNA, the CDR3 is TGTGCCAGCAGTTTAAGCCAAAGGGGATATGGCTACACCTTC. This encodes CASSLSQRGYGYTF.

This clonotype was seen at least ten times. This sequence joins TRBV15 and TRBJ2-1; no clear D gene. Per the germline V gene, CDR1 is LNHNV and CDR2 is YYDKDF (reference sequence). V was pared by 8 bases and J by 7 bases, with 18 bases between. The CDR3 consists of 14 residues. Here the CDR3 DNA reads TGTGCCACCGGACGGAGCGCAGGAGCAAATGAGCAGTTCTTC. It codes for CATGRSAGANEQFF.

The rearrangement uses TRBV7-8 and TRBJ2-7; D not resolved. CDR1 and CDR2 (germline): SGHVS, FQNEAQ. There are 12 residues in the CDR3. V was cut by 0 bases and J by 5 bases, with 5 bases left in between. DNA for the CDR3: TGTGCCAGCAGCTTAGCTACCCACGAGCAGTACTTC. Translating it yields CASSLATHEQYF. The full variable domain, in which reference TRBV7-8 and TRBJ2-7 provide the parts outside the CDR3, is GAGVSQSPRYKVAKRGQDVALRCDPISGHVSLFWYQQALGQGPEFLTYFQNEAQLDKSGLPSDRFFAERPEGSVSTLKIQRTQQEDSAVYLCASSLATHEQYFGPGTRLTVT.

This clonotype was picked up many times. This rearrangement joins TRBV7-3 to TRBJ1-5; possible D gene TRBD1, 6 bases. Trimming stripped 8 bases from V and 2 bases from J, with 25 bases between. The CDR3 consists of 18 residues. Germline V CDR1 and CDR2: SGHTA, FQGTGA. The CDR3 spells CASGSPSKGEARNQPQHF. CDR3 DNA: TGTGCCAGCGGGAGCCCCTCAAAGGGGGAGGCTCGCAATCAGCCCCAGCATTTT.

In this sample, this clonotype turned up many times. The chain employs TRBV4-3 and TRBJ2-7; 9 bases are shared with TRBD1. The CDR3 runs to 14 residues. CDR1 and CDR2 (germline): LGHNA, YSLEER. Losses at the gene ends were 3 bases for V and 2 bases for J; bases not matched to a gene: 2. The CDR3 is CASSQWDRAYEQYF. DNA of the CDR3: TGCGCCAGCAGCCAGTGGGACAGGGCCTACGAGCAGTACTTC.

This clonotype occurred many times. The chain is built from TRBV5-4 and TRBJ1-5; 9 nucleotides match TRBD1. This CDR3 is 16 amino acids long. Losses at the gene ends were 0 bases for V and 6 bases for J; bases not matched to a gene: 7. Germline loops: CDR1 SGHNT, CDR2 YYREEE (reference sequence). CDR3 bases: TGTGCCAGCAGCTTGGAGGGGACAGGGTTTACTCAGCCCCAGCATTTT. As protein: CASSLEGTGFTQPQHF.

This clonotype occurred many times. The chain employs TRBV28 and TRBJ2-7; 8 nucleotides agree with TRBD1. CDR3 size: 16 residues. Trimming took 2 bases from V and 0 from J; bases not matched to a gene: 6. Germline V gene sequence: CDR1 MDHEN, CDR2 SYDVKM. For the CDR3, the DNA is TGTGCCAGCAGTTTACGGGGACAGGTTAGCTCCTACGAGCAGTACTTC. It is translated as CASSLRGQVSSYEQYF.

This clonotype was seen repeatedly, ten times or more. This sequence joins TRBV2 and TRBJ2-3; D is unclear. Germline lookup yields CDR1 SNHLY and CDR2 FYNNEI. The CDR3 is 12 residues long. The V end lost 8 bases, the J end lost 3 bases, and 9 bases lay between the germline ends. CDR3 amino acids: CASHGETDTQYF. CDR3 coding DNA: TGTGCCAGCCACGGCGAGACAGATACGCAGTATTTT.

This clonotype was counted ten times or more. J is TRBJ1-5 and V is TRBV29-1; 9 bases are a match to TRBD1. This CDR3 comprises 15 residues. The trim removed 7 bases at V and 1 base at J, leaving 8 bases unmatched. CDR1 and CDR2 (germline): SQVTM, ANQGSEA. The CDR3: CSAAATGGSNQPQHF. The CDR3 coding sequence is TGCAGCGCCGCAGCGACAGGGGGAAGCAATCAGCCCCAGCATTTT.

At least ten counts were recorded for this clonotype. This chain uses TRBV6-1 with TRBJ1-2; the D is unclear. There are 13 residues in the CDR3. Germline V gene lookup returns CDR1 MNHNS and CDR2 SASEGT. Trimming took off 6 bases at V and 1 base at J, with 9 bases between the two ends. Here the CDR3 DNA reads TGTGCCAGCAGAGCATCAGATAACTATGGCTACACCTTC. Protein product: CASRASDNYGYTF.

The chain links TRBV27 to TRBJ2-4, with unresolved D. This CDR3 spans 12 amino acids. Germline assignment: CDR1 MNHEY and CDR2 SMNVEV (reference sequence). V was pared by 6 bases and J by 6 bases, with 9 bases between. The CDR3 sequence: CASRGSGNIQYF. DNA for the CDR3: TGTGCCAGCAGGGGGTCGGGAAACATTCAGTACTTC.